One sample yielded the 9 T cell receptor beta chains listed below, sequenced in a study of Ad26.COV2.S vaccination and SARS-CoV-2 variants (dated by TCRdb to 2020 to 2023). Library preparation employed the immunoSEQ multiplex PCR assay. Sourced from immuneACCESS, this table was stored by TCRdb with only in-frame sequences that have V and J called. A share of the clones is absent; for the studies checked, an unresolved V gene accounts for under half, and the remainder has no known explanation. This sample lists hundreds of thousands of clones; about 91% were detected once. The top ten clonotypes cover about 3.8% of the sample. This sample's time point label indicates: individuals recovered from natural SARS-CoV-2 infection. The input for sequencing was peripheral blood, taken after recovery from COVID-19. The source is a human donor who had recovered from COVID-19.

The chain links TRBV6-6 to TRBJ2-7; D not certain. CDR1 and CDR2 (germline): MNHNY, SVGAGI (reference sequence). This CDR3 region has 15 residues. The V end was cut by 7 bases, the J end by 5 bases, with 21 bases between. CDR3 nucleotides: TGTGCCAGCACCCGACAAGCCGTAATACCCCACGAGCAGTACTTC. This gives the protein CASTRQAVIPHEQYF.

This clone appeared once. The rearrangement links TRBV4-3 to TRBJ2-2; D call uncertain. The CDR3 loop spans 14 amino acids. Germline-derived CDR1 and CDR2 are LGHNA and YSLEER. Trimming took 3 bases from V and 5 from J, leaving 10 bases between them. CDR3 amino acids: CASSHTITTGELFF. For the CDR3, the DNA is TGCGCCAGCAGCCATACGATCACGACCGGGGAGCTGTTTTTT.

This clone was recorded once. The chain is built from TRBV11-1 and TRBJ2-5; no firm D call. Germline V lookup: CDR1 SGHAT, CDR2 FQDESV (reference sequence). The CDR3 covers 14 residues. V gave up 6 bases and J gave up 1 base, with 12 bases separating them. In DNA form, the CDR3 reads TGTGCCAGCAGTCCTGAAGGGTTCCAAGAGACCCAGTACTTC. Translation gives CASSPEGFQETQYF.

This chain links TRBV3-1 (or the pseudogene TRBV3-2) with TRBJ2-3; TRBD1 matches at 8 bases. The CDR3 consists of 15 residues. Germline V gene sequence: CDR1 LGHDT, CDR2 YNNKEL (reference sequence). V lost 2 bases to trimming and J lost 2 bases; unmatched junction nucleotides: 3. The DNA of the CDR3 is TGTGCCAGCAGCCAACAGGGGGCAGTCACAGATACGCAGTATTTT. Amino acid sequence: CASSQQGAVTDTQYF.

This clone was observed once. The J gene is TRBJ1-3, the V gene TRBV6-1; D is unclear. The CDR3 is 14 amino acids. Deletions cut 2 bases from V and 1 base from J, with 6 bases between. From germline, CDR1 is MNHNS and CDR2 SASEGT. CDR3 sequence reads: CASSELGSGNTIYF. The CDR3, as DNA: TGTGCCAGCAGTGAACTCGGTTCTGGAAACACCATATATTTT.

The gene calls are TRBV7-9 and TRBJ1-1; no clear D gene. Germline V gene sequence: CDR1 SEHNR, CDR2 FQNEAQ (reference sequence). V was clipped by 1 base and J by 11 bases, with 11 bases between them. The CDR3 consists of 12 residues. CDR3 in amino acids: CASSLDAAGAFF. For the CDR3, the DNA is TGTGCCAGCAGCTTAGATGCCGCTGGGGCTTTCTTT.

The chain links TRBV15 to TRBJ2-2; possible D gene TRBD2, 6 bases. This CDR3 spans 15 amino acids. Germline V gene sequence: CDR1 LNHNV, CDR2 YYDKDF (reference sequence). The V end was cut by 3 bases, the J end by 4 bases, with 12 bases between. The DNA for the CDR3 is TGTGCCACCAGCAGGGGGGTGGGGGGCACCGGGGAGCTGTTTTTT. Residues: CATSRGVGGTGELFF.

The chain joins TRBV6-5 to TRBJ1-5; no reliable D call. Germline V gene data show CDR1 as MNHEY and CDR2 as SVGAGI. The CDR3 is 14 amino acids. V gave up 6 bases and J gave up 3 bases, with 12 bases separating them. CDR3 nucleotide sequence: TGTGCCAGCAGCCTTGACCGATACAATCAGCCCCAGCATTTT. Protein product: CASSLDRYNQPQHF.

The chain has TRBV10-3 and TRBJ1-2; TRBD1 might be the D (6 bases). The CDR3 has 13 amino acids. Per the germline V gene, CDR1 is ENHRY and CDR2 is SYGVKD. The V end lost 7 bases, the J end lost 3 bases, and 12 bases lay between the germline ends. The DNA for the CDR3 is TGTGCCATCAAGGGGGGCGCCGACTATGGCTACACCTTC. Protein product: CAIKGGADYGYTF.